Sequencing of this TCR beta chain was carried out in a study of identical twins. Overall study findings and caveats: Out-of-frame alpha sequences shared by twins showed excess low generation probability.

TCRdb re-called the 5' RACE reads through MiXCR, storing one row per CDR3 protein. The repertoire holds roughly 570,000 distinct CDR3 sequences, with nearly 10% as singletons. A few counts support this clonotype. Its target is not known. The V end lost 9 bases, the J end lost 1 base, and 8 bases lay between the germline ends. This CDR3 has 12 residues. Looked up from germline, CDR1 is KGHDR and CDR2 is SFDVKD. This sample was shared with a second study, whose subject was yellow fever vaccine responses in identical twins.

This chain uses TRBV24-1 with TRBJ1-1; no firm D call. The receptor was isolated from a woman aged 18-30 years in good health. What was sequenced was PBMCs. The CDR3 coding sequence is TGTGCCACCTCTGTGTCGAACACTGAAGCTTTCTTT. This codes for CATSVSNTEAFF.